These 2 T cell receptor beta chains share one sample of origin, sequenced in a study of graft-versus-host responses after intestinal transplantation. These receptors' targets are unknown. Produced via immunoSEQ multiplex PCR; TCRdb's table is partial and in-frame only. The table shows about 73,000 clones, with nearly 90% occurring only once. The sequenced sample was unstimulated CD8+ T cells sorted from spleen or lymph node cells, obtained before transplant. All receptors come from a human donor who was the organ donor for an intestinal transplant.

The chain has TRBV7-9 and TRBJ1-6; unclear D gene. The CDR3 consists of 17 residues. Deletions cut 4 bases from V and 1 base from J, with 14 bases between. Germline V gene data show CDR1 as SEHNR and CDR2 as FQNEAQ (reference sequence). The CDR3 protein is CASSSSERESYNSPLHF. In nucleotides, the CDR3 is TGTGCCAGCAGCTCCTCCGAGCGGGAGTCCTATAATTCACCCCTCCACTTT.

The rearrangement uses TRBV29-1 and TRBJ1-2, with 10 bases lining up with TRBD1. V lost 4 bases to trimming and J lost 4 bases; unmatched junction nucleotides: 0. The CDR3 has 12 amino acids. Germline V gene lookup returns CDR1 SQVTM and CDR2 ANQGSEA. The CDR3 spells CSVGTGGYGYTF. In DNA, the CDR3 is TGCAGCGTTGGGACAGGGGGCTATGGCTACACCTTC. The full variable domain, in which reference TRBV29-1 and TRBJ1-2 provide the parts outside the CDR3, is SAVISQKPSRDICQRGTSLTIQCQVDSQVTMMFWYRQQPGQSLTLIATANQGSEATYESGFVIDKFPISRPNLTFSTLTVSNMSPEDSSIYLCSVGTGGYGYTFGSGTRLTVV.